These 3 T cell receptor beta chains share one sample of origin, sequenced in a study of T cells in Graves' hyperthyroidism and ophthalmopathy. The TCR beta CDR3 regions underwent amplification using RNA transcripts as the source. The HTBI set primed first-round TCR CDR3 RT-PCR. MiXCR was run by TCRdb on the multiplex PCR reads, yielding one entry per CDR3 protein. The sample includes a few hundred thousand distinct CDR3 sequences, 13% to 15% seen only once; the top ten take approximately 12%. Sequencing was performed on blood. All receptors come from a middle-aged woman with Graves' hyperthyroidism that later progressed to Graves' ophthalmopathy.

This clonotype was recorded at least ten times. The chain is built from TRBV7-8 and TRBJ2-1; 8 nucleotides line up with TRBD1. The CDR3 loop spans 12 amino acids. The germline V gene has CDR1 SGHVS and CDR2 FQNEAQ. Trimming took 6 bases from V and 10 from J; bases not matched to a gene: 5. CDR3 nucleotide sequence: TGTGCCAGCAGAAGGGACAGGTTAGAGCAGTTCTTC. It translates to CASRRDRLEQFF.

This clonotype was seen repeatedly, ten times or more. This chain joins TRBV9 and TRBJ2-1; no reliable D call. The CDR3 extends over 13 amino acids. Germline lookup yields CDR1 SGDLS and CDR2 YYNGEE. V lost 0 bases and J 2 bases, leaving 3 bases between the germline ends. The CDR3: CASSVAPYNEQFF. The DNA of the CDR3 is TGTGCCAGCAGCGTAGCCCCCTACAATGAGCAGTTCTTC.

The CDR3 protein is CASSFLPGQGILEQYF. DNA of the CDR3: TGTGCCAGCAGCTTTCTTCCAGGACAGGGTATTCTCGAGCAGTACTTC. The chain has TRBV7-9 and TRBJ2-7; 8 bases map to TRBD1. The junction had 13 bases not matched to a gene; V was cut back by 3 bases and J by 6 bases. The germline gives CDR1 SEHNR, CDR2 FQNEAQ (reference sequence). The CDR3 is 16 residues long.